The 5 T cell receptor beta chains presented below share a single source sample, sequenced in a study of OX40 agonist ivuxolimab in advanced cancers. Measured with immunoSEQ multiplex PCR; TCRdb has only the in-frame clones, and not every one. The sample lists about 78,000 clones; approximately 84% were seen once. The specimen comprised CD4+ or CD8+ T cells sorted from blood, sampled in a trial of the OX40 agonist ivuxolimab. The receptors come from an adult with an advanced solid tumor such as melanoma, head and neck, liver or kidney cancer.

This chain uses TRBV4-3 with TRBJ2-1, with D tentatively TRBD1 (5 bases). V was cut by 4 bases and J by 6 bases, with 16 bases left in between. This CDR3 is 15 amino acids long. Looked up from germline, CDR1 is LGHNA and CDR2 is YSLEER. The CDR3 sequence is CASSPGLDFINEQFF. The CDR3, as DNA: TGCGCCAGCAGCCCAGGGCTAGATTTTATCAATGAGCAGTTCTTC.

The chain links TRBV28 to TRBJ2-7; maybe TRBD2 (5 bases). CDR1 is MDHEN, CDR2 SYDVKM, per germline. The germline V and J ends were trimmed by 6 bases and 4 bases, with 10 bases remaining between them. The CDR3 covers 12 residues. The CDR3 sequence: CASRTGRYEQYF. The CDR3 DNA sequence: TGTGCCAGCAGGACGGGGAGATACGAGCAGTACTTC. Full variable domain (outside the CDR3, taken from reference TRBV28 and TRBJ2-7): DVKVTQSSRYLVKRTGEKVFLECVQDMDHENMFWYRQDPGLGLRLIYFSYDVKMKEKGDIPEGYSVSREKKERFSLILESASTNQTSMYLCASRTGRYEQYFGPGTRLTVT.

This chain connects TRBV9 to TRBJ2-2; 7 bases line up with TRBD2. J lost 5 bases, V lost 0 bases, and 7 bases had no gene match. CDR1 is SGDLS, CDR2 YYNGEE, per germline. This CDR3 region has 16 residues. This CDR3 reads CASSVGIGRETGELFF. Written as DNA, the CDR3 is TGTGCCAGCAGCGTAGGTATAGGGAGGGAGACCGGGGAGCTGTTTTTT.

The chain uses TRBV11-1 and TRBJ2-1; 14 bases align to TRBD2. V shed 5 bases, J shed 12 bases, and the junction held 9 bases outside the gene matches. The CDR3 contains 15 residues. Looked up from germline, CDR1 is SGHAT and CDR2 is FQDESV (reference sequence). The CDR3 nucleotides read TGTGCCAGCAGCCCCAGCGGACTAGCGGGAGGACGGCAGTTCTTC. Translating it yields CASSPSGLAGGRQFF.

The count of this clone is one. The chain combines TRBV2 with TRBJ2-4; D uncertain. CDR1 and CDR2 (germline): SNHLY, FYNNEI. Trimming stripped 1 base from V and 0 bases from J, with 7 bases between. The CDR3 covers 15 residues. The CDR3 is CASSEEEVAKNIQYF. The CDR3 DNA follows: TGTGCCAGCAGTGAAGAAGAGGTAGCCAAAAACATTCAGTACTTC. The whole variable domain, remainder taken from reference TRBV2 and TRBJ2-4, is EPEVTQTPSHQVTQMGQEVILRCVPISNHLYFYWYRQILGQKVEFLVSFYNNEISEKSEIFDDQFSVERPDGSNFTLKIRSTKLEDSAMYFCASSEEEVAKNIQYFGAGTRLSVL.